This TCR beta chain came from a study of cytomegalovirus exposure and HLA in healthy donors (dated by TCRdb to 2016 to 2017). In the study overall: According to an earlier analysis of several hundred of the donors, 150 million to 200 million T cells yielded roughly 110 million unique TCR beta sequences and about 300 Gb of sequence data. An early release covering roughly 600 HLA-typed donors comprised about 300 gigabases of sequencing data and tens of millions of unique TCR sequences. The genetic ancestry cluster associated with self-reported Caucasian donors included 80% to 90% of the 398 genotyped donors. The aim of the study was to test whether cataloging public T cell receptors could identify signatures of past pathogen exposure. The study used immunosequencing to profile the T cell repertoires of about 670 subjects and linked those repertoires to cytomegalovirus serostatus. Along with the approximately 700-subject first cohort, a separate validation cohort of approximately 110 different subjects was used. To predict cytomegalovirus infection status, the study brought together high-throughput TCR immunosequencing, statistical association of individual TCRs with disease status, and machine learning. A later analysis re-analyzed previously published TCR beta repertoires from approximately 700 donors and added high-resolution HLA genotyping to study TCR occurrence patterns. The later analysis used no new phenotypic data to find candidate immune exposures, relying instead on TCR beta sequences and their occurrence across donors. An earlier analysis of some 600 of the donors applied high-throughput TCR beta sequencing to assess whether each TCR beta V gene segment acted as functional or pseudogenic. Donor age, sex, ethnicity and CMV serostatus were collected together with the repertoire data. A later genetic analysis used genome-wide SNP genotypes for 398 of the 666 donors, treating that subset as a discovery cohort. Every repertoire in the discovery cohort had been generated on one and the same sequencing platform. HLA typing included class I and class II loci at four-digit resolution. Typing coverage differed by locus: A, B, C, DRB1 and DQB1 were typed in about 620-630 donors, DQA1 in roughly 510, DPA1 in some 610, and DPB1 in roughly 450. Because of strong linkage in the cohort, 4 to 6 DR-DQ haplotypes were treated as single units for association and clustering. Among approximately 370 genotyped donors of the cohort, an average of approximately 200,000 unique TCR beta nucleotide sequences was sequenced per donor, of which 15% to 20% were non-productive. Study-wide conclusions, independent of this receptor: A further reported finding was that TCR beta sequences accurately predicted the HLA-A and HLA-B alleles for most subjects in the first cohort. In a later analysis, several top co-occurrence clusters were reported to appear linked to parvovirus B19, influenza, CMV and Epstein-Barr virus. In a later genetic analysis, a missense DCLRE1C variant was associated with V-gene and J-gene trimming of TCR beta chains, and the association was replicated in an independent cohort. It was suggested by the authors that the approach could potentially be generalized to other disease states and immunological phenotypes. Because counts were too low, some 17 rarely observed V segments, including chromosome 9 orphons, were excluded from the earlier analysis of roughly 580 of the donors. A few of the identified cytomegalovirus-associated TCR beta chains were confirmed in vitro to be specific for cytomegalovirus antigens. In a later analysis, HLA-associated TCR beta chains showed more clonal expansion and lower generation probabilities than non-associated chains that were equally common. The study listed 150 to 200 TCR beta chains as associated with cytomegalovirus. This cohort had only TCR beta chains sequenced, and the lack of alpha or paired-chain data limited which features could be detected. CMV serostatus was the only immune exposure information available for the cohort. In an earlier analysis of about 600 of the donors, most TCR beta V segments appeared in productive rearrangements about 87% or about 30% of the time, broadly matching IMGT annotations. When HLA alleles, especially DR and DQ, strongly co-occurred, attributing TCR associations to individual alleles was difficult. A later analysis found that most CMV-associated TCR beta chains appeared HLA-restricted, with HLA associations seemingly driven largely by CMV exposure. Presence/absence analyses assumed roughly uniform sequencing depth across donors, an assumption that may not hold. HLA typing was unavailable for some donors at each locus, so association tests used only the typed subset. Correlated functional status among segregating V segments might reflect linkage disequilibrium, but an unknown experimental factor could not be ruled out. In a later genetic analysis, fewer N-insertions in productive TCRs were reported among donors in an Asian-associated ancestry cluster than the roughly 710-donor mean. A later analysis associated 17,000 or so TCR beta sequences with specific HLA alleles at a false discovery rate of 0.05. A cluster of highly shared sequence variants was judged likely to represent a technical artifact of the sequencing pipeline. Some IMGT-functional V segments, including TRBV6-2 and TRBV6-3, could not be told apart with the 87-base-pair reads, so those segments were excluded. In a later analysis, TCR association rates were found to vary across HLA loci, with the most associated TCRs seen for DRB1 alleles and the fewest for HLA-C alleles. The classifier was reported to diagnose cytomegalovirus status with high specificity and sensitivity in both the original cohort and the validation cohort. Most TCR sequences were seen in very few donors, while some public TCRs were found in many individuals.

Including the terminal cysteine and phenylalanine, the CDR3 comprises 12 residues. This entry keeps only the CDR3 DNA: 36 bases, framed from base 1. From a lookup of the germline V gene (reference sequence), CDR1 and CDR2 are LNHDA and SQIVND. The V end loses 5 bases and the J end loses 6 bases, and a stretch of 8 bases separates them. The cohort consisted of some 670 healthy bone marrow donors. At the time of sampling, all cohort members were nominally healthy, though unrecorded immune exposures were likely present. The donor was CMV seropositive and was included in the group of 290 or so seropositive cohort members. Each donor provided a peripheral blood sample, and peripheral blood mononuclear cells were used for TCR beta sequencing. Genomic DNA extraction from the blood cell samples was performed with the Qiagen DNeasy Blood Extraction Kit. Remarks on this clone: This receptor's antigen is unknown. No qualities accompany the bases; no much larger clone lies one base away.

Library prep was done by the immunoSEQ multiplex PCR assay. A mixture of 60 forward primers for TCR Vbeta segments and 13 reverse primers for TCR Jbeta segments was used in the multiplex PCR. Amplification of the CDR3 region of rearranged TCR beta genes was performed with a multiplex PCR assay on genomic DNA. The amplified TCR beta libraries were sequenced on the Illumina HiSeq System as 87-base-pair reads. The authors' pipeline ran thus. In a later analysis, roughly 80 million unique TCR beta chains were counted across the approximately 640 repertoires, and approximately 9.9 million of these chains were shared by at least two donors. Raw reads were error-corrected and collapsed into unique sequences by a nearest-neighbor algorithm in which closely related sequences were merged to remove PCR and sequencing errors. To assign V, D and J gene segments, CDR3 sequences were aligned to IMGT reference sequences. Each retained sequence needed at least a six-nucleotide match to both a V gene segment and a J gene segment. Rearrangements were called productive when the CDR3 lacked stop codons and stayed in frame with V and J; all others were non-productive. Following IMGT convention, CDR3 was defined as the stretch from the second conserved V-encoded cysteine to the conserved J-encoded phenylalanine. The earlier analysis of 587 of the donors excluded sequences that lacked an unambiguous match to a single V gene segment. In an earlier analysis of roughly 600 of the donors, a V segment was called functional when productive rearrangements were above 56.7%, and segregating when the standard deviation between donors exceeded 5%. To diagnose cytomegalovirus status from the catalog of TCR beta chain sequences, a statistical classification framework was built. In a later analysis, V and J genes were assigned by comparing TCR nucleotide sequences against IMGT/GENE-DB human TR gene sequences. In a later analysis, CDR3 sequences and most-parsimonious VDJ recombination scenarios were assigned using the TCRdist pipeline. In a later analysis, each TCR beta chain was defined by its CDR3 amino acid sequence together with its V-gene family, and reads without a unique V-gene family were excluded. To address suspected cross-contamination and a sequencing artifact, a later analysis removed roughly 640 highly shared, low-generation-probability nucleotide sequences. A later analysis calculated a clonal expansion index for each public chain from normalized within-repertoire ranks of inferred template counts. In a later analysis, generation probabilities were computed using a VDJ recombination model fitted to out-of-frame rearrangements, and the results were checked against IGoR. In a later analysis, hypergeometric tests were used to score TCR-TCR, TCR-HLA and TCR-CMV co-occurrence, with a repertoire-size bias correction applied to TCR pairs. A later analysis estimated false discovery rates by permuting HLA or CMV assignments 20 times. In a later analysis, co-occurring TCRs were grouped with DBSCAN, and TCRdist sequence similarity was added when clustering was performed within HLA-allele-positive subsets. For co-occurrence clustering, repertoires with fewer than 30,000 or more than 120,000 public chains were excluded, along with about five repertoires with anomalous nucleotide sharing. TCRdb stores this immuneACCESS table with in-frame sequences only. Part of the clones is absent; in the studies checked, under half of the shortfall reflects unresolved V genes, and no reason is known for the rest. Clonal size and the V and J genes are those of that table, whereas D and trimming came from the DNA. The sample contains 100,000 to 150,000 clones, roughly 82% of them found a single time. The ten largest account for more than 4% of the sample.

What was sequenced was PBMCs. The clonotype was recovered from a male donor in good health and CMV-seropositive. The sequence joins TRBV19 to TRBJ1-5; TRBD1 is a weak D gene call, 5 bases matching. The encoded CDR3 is CASSPGRQPQHF. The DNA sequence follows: TGTGCCAGTAGTCCAGGGCGTCAGCCCCAGCATTTT.